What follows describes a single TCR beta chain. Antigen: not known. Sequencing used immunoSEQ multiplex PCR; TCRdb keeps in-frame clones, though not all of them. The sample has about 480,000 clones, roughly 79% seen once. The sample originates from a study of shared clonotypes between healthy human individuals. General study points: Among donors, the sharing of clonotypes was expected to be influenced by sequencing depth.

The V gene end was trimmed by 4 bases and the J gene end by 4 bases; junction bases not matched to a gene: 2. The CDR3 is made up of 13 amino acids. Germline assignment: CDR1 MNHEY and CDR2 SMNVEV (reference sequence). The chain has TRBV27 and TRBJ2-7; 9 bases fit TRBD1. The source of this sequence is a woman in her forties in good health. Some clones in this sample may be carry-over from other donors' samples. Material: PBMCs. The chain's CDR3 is CASSWGQGYEQYF. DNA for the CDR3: TGTGCCAGCAGTTGGGGACAGGGTTACGAGCAGTACTTC.